This T cell receptor (beta chain) was sequenced in a study of CD8+ T cells in alopecia areata. Study background: Each of the treated patients was given oral tofacitinib, 5 to 10 mg twice daily, for moderate-to-severe alopecia areata. Tofacitinib therapy lasting 6 to 18 months was followed by 6 months off drug.

Comment on this clone: As yet, its antigen is unknown.

cDNA prepared by RNA extraction and subsequent reverse transcription served as the template for sequencing. Assay used: immunoSEQ multiplex PCR; TCRdb lists only in-frame clones, some missing. The table includes about 19,000 clones, 50% to 75% detected once. Study-wide results and limits: Numerous clones, expanded in lesions, remained in scalp and blood during tofacitinib.

This CDR3 contains 10 residues. From germline, CDR1 is MNHEY and CDR2 SVGAGI. V lost 7 bases, J lost 8 bases, and 6 bases lay in between. Indicated treatment: oral pan-JAK inhibitor, 5-10 mg twice daily. Researchers gathered lesional scalp punch biopsies and peripheral blood from patients with alopecia areata. The rearrangement joins TRBV6-5 to TRBJ1-5; D remains unclear. Sample: skin, taken at week 4, from a patient treated with tofacitinib. The origin of this receptor is a human donor with alopecia areata. CDR3 nucleotides: TGTGCCAGCAACAAGAAGCCCCAGCATTTT. It encodes CASNKKPQHF.